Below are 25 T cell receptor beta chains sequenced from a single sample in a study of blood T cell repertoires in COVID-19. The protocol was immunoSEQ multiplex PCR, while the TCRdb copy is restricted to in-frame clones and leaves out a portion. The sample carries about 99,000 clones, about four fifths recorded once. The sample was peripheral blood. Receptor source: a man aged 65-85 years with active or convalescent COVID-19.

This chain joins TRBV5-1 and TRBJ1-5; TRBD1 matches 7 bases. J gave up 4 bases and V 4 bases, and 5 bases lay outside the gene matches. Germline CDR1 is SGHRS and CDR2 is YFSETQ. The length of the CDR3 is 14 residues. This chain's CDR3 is CASSPGTENQPQHF. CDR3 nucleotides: TGCGCCAGCAGCCCCGGGACAGAGAATCAGCCCCAGCATTTT. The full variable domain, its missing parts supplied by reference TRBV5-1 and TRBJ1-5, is KAGVTQTPRYLIKTRGQQVTLSCSPISGHRSVSWYQQTPGQGLQFLFEYFSETQRNKGNFPGRFSGRQFSNSRSEMNVSTLELGDSALYLCASSPGTENQPQHFGDGTRLSIL.

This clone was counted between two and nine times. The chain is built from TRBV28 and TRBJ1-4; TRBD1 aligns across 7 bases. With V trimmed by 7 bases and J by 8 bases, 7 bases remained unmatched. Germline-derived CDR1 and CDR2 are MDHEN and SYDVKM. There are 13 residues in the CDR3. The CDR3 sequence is CASNTGVREKLFF. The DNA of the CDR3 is TGTGCCAGCAATACAGGGGTACGGGAAAAACTGTTTTTT.

CDR3: CASSPPSGNTEAFF. Here the CDR3 DNA reads TGTGCCAGCTCACCACCCTCAGGGAACACTGAAGCTTTCTTT. The rearrangement links TRBV18 to TRBJ1-1; D is unresolved. Trimming removed 0 bases from V and 1 base from J, with 6 bases in between. CDR3 length equals 14 residues. From germline, CDR1 is KGHSH and CDR2 LQKENI.

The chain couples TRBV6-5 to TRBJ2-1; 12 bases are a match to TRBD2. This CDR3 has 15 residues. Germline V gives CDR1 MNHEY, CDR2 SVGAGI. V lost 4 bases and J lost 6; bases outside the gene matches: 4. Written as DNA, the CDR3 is TGTGCCAGCAGTTCTAGCGGGGGGGCCCTCAATGAGCAGTTCTTC. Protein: CASSSSGGALNEQFF.

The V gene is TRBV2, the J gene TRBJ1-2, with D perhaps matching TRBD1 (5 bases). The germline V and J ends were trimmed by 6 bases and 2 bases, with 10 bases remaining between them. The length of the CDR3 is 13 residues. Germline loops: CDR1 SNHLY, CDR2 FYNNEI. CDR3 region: CASSPGPNYGYTF. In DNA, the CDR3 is TGTGCCAGCAGCCCAGGGCCCAACTATGGCTACACCTTC.

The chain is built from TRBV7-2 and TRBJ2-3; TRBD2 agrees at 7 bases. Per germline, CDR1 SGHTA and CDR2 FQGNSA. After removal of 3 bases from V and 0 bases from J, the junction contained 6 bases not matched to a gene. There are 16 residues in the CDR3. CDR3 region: CASSLQAGTSTDTQYF. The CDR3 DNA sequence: TGTGCCAGCAGCTTGCAAGCGGGGACTAGCACAGATACGCAGTATTTT.

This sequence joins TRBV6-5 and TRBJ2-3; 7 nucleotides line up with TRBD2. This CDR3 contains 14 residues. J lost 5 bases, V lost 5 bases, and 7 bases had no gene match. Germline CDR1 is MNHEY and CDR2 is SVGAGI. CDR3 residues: CASSREGRGDTQYF. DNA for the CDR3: TGTGCCAGCAGTAGGGAGGGGCGCGGAGATACGCAGTATTTT.

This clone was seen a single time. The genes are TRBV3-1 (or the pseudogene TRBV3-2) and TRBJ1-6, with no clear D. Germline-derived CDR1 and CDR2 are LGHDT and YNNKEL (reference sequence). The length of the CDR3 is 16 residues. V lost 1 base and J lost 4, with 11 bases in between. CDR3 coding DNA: TGTGCCAGCAGCCAAGGAGGCGGTAGATATAATTCACCCCTCCACTTT. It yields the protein CASSQGGGRYNSPLHF.

CDR3 coding DNA: TGTGCCAGTTCTAGCGGGGGCTCCTACAATGAGCAGTTCTTC. It is translated as CASSSGGSYNEQFF. The chain couples TRBV18 to TRBJ2-1; 10 bases line up with TRBD2. The CDR3 has 14 residues. Unmatched junction bases numbered 2, after V lost 9 bases and J lost 0 bases. Germline-derived CDR1 and CDR2 are KGHSH and LQKENI.

This CDR3 reads CASSYGDRVGFGYTF. CDR3 DNA: TGTGCCAGCAGTTATGGGGACAGGGTGGGCTTTGGCTACACCTTC. J is TRBJ1-2 and V is TRBV6-5; the match to TRBD1 covers 9 bases. Germline V CDR1 and CDR2: MNHEY, SVGAGI. V lost 3 bases to trimming and J lost 7 bases; unmatched junction nucleotides: 9. The CDR3 spans 15 residues.

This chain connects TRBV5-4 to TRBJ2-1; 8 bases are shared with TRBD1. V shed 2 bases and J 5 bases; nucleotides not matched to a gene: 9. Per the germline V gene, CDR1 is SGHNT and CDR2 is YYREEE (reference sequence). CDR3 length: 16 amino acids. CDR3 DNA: TGTGCCAGCAGCTTTTCCACCGGGACAGGCGACAATGAGCAGTTCTTC. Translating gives CASSFSTGTGDNEQFF.

The CDR3 DNA follows: TGTGCCAGCAGCCTGAGCAGGGCTAATGAAAAACTGTTTTTT. Translated, it gives CASSLSRANEKLFF. This sequence joins TRBV7-9 and TRBJ1-4, with a weak D call TRBD1 (5 bases). Germline lookup yields CDR1 SEHNR and CDR2 FQNEAQ (reference sequence). This CDR3 has 14 amino acids. V lost 5 bases and J 3 bases, leaving 10 bases between the germline ends. Full variable domain (rest looked up from reference TRBV7-9 and TRBJ1-4): DTGVSQNPRHKITKRGQNVTFRCDPISEHNRLYWYRQTLGQGPEFLTYFQNEAQLEKSRLLSDRFSAERPKGSFSTLEIQRTEQGDSAMYLCASSLSRANEKLFFGSGTQLSVL.

CDR3 residues: CASSLGRGALTDTQYF. The CDR3 DNA is TGTGCCAGCAGCTTAGGGCGGGGGGCCCTCACAGATACGCAGTATTTT. V is TRBV11-2 and J is TRBJ2-3; 8 bases agree with TRBD2. The J segment lost 2 bases and the V segment lost 1 base, leaving 5 bases of the junction unmatched. Germline CDR1 reads SGHAT; CDR2 reads FQNNGV. The CDR3 has 16 residues.

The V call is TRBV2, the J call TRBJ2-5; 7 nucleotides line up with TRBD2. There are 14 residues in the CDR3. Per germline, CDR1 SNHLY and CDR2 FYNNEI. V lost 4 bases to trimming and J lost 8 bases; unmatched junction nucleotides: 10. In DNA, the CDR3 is TGTGCCAGCAGTGCTGGGCTAGCGGCAGGCACCCAGTACTTC. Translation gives CASSAGLAAGTQYF.

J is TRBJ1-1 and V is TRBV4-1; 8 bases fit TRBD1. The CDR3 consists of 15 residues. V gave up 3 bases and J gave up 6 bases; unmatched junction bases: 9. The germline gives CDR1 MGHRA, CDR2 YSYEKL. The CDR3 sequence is CASSQEDRARAEAFF. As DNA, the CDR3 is TGCGCCAGCAGCCAGGAGGACAGGGCGAGGGCTGAAGCTTTCTTT.

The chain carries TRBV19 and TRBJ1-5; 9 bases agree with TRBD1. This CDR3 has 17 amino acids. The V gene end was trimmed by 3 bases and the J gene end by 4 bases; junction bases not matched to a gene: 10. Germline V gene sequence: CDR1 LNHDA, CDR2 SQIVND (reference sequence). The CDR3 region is CASSMRGTGSRNQPQHF. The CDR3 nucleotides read TGTGCCAGTAGTATGCGTGGGACAGGGTCCCGGAATCAGCCCCAGCATTTT.

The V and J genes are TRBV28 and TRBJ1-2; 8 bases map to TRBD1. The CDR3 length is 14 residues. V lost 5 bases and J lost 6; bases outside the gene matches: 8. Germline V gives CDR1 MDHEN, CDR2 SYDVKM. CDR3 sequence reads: CASSNHRGGNGYTF. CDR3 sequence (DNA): TGTGCCAGCAGTAACCACAGGGGGGGTAATGGCTACACCTTC.

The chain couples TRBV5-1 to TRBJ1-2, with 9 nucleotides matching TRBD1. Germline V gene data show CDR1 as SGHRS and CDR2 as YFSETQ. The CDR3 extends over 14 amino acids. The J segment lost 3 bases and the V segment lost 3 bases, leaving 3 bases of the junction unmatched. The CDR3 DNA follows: TGCGCCAGCAGCTCAACAGGGGGCGACTATGGCTACACCTTC. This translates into CASSSTGGDYGYTF.

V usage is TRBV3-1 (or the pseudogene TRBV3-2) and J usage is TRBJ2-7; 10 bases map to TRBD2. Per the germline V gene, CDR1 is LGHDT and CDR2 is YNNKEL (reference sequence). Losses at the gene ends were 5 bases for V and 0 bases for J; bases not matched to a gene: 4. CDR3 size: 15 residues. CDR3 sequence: CASSWGTSVSYEQYF. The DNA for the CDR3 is TGTGCCAGCAGCTGGGGGACTAGCGTCTCCTACGAGCAGTACTTC.

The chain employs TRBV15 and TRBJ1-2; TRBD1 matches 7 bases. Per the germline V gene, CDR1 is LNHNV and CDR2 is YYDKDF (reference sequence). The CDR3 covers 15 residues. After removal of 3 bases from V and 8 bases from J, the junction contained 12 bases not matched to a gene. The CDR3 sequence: CATSRGAGGRRGYTF. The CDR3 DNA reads TGTGCCACCAGCAGGGGAGCAGGGGGTCGGCGCGGCTACACCTTC.

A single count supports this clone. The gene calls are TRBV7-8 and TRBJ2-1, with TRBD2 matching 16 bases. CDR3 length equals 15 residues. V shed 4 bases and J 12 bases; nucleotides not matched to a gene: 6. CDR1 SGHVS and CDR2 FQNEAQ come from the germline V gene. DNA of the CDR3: TGTGCCAGCAGCTCGGGGACTAGCGGGGGGGCCGGGCAGTTCTTC. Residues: CASSSGTSGGAGQFF.

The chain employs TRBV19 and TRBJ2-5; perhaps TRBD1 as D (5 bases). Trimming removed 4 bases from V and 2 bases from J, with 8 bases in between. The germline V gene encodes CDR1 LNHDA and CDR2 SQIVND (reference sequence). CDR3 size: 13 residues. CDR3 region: CASSKNRQETQYF. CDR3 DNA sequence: TGTGCCAGTAGTAAGAACAGGCAAGAGACCCAGTACTTC.

The CDR3 region is CATSRDYAGSKNTEAFF. The CDR3 bases are TGTGCCACCAGCAGAGATTATGCAGGTTCAAAGAACACTGAAGCTTTCTTT. This sequence joins TRBV15 and TRBJ1-1; D uncertain. The germline gives CDR1 LNHNV, CDR2 YYDKDF (reference sequence). Trimming removed 0 bases at V and 1 base at J, with 15 bases between. This CDR3 is built from 17 residues.

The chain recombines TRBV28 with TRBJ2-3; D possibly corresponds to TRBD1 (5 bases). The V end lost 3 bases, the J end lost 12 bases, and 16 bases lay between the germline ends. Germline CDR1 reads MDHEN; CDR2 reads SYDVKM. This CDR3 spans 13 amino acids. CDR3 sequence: CASSLPADTSQYF. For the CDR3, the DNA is TGTGCCAGCAGTTTGCCGGCGGACACATCCCAGTATTTT. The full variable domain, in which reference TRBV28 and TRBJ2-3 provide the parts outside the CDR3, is DVKVTQSSRYLVKRTGEKVFLECVQDMDHENMFWYRQDPGLGLRLIYFSYDVKMKEKGDIPEGYSVSREKKERFSLILESASTNQTSMYLCASSLPADTSQYFGPGTRLTVL.

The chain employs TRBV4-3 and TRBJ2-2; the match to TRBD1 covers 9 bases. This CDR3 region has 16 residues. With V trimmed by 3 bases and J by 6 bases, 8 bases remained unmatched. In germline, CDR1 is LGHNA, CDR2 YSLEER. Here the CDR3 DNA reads TGCGCCAGCAGCCAGAGTCCGGGACAGGGTCCCGGGGAGCTGTTTTTT. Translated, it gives CASSQSPGQGPGELFF.